The rows below give T cell receptor beta chains drawn from one sample of a study of T-cell reconstitution after alpha-beta-depleted transplantation in children. MiXCR was run by TCRdb on the PCR reads, yielding one entry per CDR3 protein. This table has a few hundred thousand distinct CDR3 sequences, over 20% appearing once. The sequencing here drew on PBMCs, taken before TCRalphabeta/CD19-depleted stem cell transplant. These receptors came from a boy under three years old with Wiskott-Aldrich syndrome, due to receive a stem cell transplant. The CDR3 runs from the conserved cysteine through the conserved F or W. A D gene is named only where the DNA matches it firmly. Size tells how often a clone was seen (once, few, many) or the class of an expanded clone, and some rows leave it out.

v_call	clone_size	d_call	j_call	cdr3_nt	cdr3_aa
TRBV5-1	.	TRBD1	TRBJ1-5	TGCGCCAGCAGCCTACTCGGACAGGGGGATCAGCCCCAGCATTTT	CASSLLGQGDQPQHF
TRBV12-3/TRBV12-4	.	.	TRBJ2-5	TGTGCCAGCAGACACGACAGGTTGGGAGAGACCCAGTACTTC	CASRHDRLGETQYF
TRBV20-1	.	TRBD2	TRBJ2-5	TGCAGTGCTAGACCCCTAGGTAGCGGGATACCAGAGACCCAGTACTTC	CSARPLGSGIPETQYF
TRBV28	many	TRBD2	TRBJ2-7	TGTGCCAGCAGCCCTTTAGCGGGAGGGCCCTACGAGCAGTACTTC	CASSPLAGGPYEQYF
TRBV7-2	few	.	TRBJ1-2	TGTGCCAGCAGCTCGCTCATCTATGGCTACACCTTC	CASSSLIYGYTF
TRBV7-2	.	.	TRBJ1-1	TGTGCCAGCAGCTACGACACCATGAACACTGAAGCTTTCTTT	CASSYDTMNTEAFF
TRBV29-1	.	.	TRBJ2-7	TGCAGCGTTGACGTCGGACGCTACGAGCAGTACTTC	CSVDVGRYEQYF
TRBV29-1	.	.	TRBJ2-7	TGCAGCGTTGTCGAGGACCGAGGAGAGCAGTACTTC	CSVVEDRGEQYF
TRBV20-1	.	.	TRBJ1-5	TGCAGTGCTAGAGACAGGGGAGGAAGCAATCAGCCCCAGCATTTT	CSARDRGGSNQPQHF
TRBV5-5	.	.	TRBJ1-2	TGTGCCAGCAGCTTTGCCGGGACTTTAGCTAACTATGGCTACACCTTC	CASSFAGTLANYGYTF
TRBV5-1	few	.	TRBJ1-6	TGCGCCAGCAGCTTGGGACAGGAGAATTCACCCCTCCACTTT	CASSLGQENSPLHF
TRBV5-1	.	TRBD2	TRBJ2-7	TGCGCCAGCAGGGGACTAGCCTCTTCCGCCTACGAGCAGTACTTC	CASRGLASSAYEQYF
TRBV20-1	few	.	TRBJ2-7	TGCAGTGCTCTGACTAACCGGGACGGAGCCTACGAGCAGTACTTC	CSALTNRDGAYEQYF
TRBV10-3	.	TRBD1	TRBJ1-1	TGTGCCGTACAGGGGGCTAGTTGGACTGAAGCTTTCTTT	CAVQGASWTEAFF
TRBV5-8	.	.	TRBJ2-5	TGTGCCAGCAGCTTGAGGCGGACAGCTCAAGAGACCCAGTACTTC	CASSLRRTAQETQYF
TRBV20-1	.	.	TRBJ2-1	TGCAGTGCTAGGAGGGGAGCTCTTAATGAGCAGTTCTTC	CSARRGALNEQFF
TRBV4-2	.	TRBD1	TRBJ2-5	TGTGCCAGCAGCAATATGGGACAGGGGGCAGGGGAGACCCAGTACTTC	CASSNMGQGAGETQYF
TRBV3-1	.	.	TRBJ2-1	TGTGCCAGCAGCCATGCCACGAGGTTAGTCCCCACTTACAATGAGCAGTTCTTC	CASSHATRLVPTYNEQFF
TRBV24-1	.	TRBD2	TRBJ2-1	TGTGCCACCAGTGACCCCTTAGCGGGAGGCAGCAATGAGCAGTTCTTC	CATSDPLAGGSNEQFF
TRBV5-1	few	TRBD2	TRBJ2-5	TGCGCCAGCAGCCAGGGGACTAGCGGGACGGAGACCCAGTACTTC	CASSQGTSGTETQYF
TRBV6-5	few	.	TRBJ2-5	TGTGCCAGCAGTTACTGGGAGGACAGCCGGAAAGAGACCCAGTACTTC	CASSYWEDSRKETQYF
TRBV3-1	.	TRBD1	TRBJ2-7	TGTGCCAGCAGCGATACCCGGGACAGGACGGTCTACGAGCAGTACTTC	CASSDTRDRTVYEQYF
TRBV12-3/TRBV12-4	.	TRBD1	TRBJ2-7	TGTGCCAGCAGGCCCGGGACAGGGCTCTCCGAGCAGTACTTC	CASRPGTGLSEQYF
TRBV5-1	many	.	TRBJ2-2	TGCGCCAGCAGCCTAAACAATTTCCCGGGGGCCGGGGAGCTGTTTTTT	CASSLNNFPGAGELFF
TRBV20-1	.	.	TRBJ2-7	TGCAGTGCTACCGCGAACTCCTACGAGCAGTACTTC	CSATANSYEQYF
TRBV5-6	.	.	TRBJ2-7	TGTGCCAGCAGCTCGTCGGGCTATGCGGTTACGGACGAGCAGTACTTC	CASSSSGYAVTDEQYF
TRBV21-1	.	.	TRBJ1-6	TGTGCCAGCAGCAAAAAGGAAGTTTTGGGGAATTCACCCCTCCACTTT	CASSKKEVLGNSPLHF
TRBV5-1	.	TRBD2	TRBJ2-1	TGCGCCAGCAGCCTAGGGACTAAGATAGGCAATGAGCAGTTCTTC	CASSLGTKIGNEQFF
TRBV15	.	TRBD2	TRBJ2-7	TGTGCCACCAGCCGAGGACTAGCGGGACGATCCGAGCAGTACTTC	CATSRGLAGRSEQYF
TRBV7-2	.	.	TRBJ2-5	TGTGCCAGCAGCTCCCGGGACGGAGTGGAGACCCAGTACTTC	CASSSRDGVETQYF
TRBV30	few	.	TRBJ2-3	TGTGCCTGGAGTGTAAAGTCGCGCGATACGCAGTATTTT	CAWSVKSRDTQYF
TRBV2	few	.	TRBJ2-1	TGTGCCAGCAGAGAATTGGACGCGCAGTTCTTC	CASRELDAQFF
TRBV20-1	.	TRBD2	TRBJ2-1	TGCAGTGCGACCTCTAGCGGATCATGGTACAATGAGCAGTTCTTC	CSATSSGSWYNEQFF
TRBV20-1	.	.	TRBJ2-1	TGCAGTGCTCGGACAGATAGGACCTACAATGAGCAGTTCTTC	CSARTDRTYNEQFF
TRBV5-1	few	TRBD1	TRBJ2-7	TGCGCCAGCAGCTTGCCCGGGACAGGGGGCGACGAGCAGTACTTC	CASSLPGTGGDEQYF
TRBV20-1	.	.	TRBJ2-3	TGCAGTGCTAGATTGAGAGCAGATACGCAGTATTTT	CSARLRADTQYF
TRBV10-3	.	TRBD2	TRBJ2-1	TGTGCCACAGGACTAGCGGGTCCTTACAATGAGCAGTTCTTC	CATGLAGPYNEQFF
TRBV5-1	.	TRBD2	TRBJ2-1	TGCGCCAGCGGACTAGCGGACAATGAGCAGTTCTTC	CASGLADNEQFF
TRBV10-3	.	TRBD2	TRBJ2-1	TGTGCCATCAGGGACGGACTAGCGGGAGAGGAGTTCTTC	CAIRDGLAGEEFF
TRBV20-1	.	.	TRBJ2-2	TGCAGTGCTAGAGGTGGTCAAGATCACACCGGGGAGCTGTTTTTT	CSARGGQDHTGELFF
TRBV12-3/TRBV12-4	few	.	TRBJ2-7	TGTGCCAGCAGTTTATGGGGGATAGAATACGAGCAGTACTTC	CASSLWGIEYEQYF
TRBV25-1	.	TRBD1	TRBJ2-6	TGTGCCAGCAGTTTGGGACAGCGGGGGGCCAACGTCCTGACTTTC	CASSLGQRGANVLTF
TRBV12-3/TRBV12-4	many	TRBD2	TRBJ2-2	TGTGCCAGCAGTTTACGGAGGGGACTAGCGAACACCGGGGAGCTGTTTTTT	CASSLRRGLANTGELFF
TRBV30	few	.	TRBJ1-2	TGTGCCTGGAGTGTACCTTGGAGAAGCTACACCTTC	CAWSVPWRSYTF
TRBV29-1	.	.	TRBJ2-1	TGCAGCGTTGAAGCCCCGGGAGATGAGCAGTTCTTC	CSVEAPGDEQFF
TRBV7-2	few	TRBD2	TRBJ2-1	TGTGCCAGCAGCCGCTGGGGGGGTGAGCAGTTCTTC	CASSRWGGEQFF
TRBV5-1	few	.	TRBJ2-1	TGCGCCAGCAGCTTGGAGGTGGGCTCTCGCTATTCGCAGTTCTTC	CASSLEVGSRYSQFF
TRBV6-5	.	TRBD2	TRBJ2-3	TGTGCCAGCAGTTACAATAGCGGGAGACTCCCAGATACGCAGTATTTT	CASSYNSGRLPDTQYF
TRBV20-1	.	.	TRBJ2-7	TGCAGTGCCGAACGGAACTCCTACGAGCAGTACTTC	CSAERNSYEQYF
TRBV3-1	.	TRBD2	TRBJ2-1	TGTGCCAGCAGCCAAGATACGGGACTAGCGGGTTTTGAGCAGTTCTTC	CASSQDTGLAGFEQFF
TRBV25-1	.	TRBD1	TRBJ2-1	TGTGCCAGCAACAGGGGAGTATACAATGAGCAGTTCTTC	CASNRGVYNEQFF